The text below deals with one T cell receptor beta chain. The data were obtained in a study of blood T cell repertoires in COVID-19. Overall study: T cells, B-cell-depleted T cells, or PBMCs supplied cDNA or gDNA.

As handled by the study authors: Counts of nucleated cells, estimated from reference gene primer amplification, were obtained. Measured with immunoSEQ multiplex PCR; TCRdb has only the in-frame clones, and not every one. V and J calls and clone size are copied from that table; D and trimming were computed from the DNA. Here the sample spans about 68,000 clones, more than 70% being singletons. The source is a man aged 50 or older with acute or convalescent COVID-19. Material: peripheral blood.

CDR3 in DNA: TGTGCCATCAGTGAGGTTTGGACAGGGGTAATGGGAAGCAATCAGCCCCAGCATTTT. It specifies CAISEVWTGVMGSNQPQHF. The J gene is TRBJ1-5, the V gene TRBV10-3, with 9 nucleotides matching TRBD1. The CDR3 runs to 19 residues. The germline gives CDR1 ENHRY, CDR2 SYGVKD. With 2 bases clipped from V and 1 base from J, the junction kept 12 bases outside the gene matches.